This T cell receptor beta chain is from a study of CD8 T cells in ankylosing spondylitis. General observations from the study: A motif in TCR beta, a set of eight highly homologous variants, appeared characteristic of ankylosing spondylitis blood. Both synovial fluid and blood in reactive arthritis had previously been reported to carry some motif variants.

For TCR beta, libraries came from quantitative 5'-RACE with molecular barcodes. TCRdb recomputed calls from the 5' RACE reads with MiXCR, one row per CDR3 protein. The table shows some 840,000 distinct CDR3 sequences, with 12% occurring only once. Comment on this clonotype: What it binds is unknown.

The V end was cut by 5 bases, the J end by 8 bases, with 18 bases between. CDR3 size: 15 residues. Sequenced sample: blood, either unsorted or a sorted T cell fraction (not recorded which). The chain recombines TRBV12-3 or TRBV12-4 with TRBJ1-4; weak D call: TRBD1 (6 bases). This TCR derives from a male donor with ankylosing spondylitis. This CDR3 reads CASSLWTAREEKLFF. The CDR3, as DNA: TGTGCCAGCAGTCTATGGACAGCGAGAGAGGAAAAACTGTTTTTT.